This TCR beta chain is drawn from a study of CD4+ T cells in melanoma. Note on this clone: A read error may produce the germline difference seen at one junction end.

CDR3 length: 14 amino acids. The germline CDR1 and CDR2 sequences are SGHRS and YFSETQ. The assay was immunoSEQ multiplex PCR, and TCRdb's table has in-frame clones only and misses some. The sample includes some 50,000 clones, approximately 92% of them seen just once. The clonotype was recovered from a human donor with melanoma. The chain links TRBV5-1 to TRBJ2-1; 8 bases match TRBD1. The sample comprised peripheral blood. CDR3 loop: CANSLDRVGNEQFF. CDR3 nucleotide sequence: TGCGCCAACAGCTTGGACAGGGTTGGCAATGAGCAGTTCTTC.